The clone carrying this T cell receptor (beta chain) was observed at least ten times. The junction does not match germline at one end; this may be a read error. This specimen belongs to a study of human T cells and chemical hapten exposure. CDR1 is MNHEY and CDR2 is SVGEGT in the germline V gene. CDR3 length: 11 residues. Time point denoted: pre-sensitization, week 0. Treatment meaning: therapeutic diphenylcyclopropenone sensitization with weekly scalp DPC. Total RNA was isolated from whole blood that had not been fractionated. Using its own MiXCR run on the RACE reads, TCRdb lists one record per CDR3 protein. The sample comprises tens of thousands of distinct CDR3 sequences, 10% to 13% of which are singletons, and 25% to 35% rests with the top ten.

J is TRBJ2-1 and V is TRBV6-2 or TRBV6-3; possible D gene TRBD2, 5 bases. The sequence came from a man aged 45-65 years with alopecia areata. Some clones in this sample may be carry-over from other donors' samples. Specimen: whole blood, collected in connection with sensitization to the hapten diphenylcyclopropenone (DPC). CDR3 loop: CASSYDSVLTF. The DNA of the CDR3 is TGTGCCAGCAGTTACGATAGCGTTCTAACCTTC.